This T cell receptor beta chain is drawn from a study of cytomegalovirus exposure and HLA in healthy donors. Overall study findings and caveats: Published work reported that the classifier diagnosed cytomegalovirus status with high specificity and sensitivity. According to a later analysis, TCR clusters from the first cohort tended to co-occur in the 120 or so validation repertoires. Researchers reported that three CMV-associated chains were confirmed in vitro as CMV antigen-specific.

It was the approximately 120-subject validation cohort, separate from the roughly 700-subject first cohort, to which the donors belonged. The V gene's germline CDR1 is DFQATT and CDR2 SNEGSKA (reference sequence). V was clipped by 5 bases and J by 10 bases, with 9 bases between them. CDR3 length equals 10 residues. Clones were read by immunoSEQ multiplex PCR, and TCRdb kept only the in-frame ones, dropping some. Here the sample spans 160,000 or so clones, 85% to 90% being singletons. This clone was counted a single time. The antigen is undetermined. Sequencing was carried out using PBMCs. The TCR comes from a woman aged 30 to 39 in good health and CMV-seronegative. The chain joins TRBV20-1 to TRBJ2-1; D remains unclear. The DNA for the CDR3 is TGCAGTGCTCGGAGTCTCGAGCAGTTCTTC. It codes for CSARSLEQFF.